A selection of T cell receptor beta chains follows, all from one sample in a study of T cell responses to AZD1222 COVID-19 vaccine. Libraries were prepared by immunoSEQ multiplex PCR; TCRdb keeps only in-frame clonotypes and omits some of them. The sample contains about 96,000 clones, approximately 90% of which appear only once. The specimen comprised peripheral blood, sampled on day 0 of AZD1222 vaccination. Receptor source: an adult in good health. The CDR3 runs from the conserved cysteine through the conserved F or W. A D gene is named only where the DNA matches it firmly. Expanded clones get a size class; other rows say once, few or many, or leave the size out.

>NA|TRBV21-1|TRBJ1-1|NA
TGTGCCAGCAGCAAAGTGAACAGGGGAACTGAAGCTTTCTTT
CASSKVNRGTEAFF
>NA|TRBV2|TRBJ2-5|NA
TGTGCCAGTACCACCCAGGGGGAGGTGGGGACCCAGTACTTC
CASTTQGEVGTQYF
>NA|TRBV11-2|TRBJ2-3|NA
TGTGCCAGCAGCGGGCAGGGTGGGACAGATACGCAGTATTTT
CASSGQGGTDTQYF
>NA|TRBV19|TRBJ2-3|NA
TGTGCCAGTAGCATGGACGGCCTGTCCCGCGATACGCAGTATTTT
CASSMDGLSRDTQYF
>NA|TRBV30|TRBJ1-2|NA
TGTGCCTGGATAGGTCCCGGGAGCAACTATGGCTACACCTTC
CAWIGPGSNYGYTF
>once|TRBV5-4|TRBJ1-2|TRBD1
TGTGCCAGCAGCCAGCAAATACAGGGGATTTATGGCTACACCTTC
CASSQQIQGIYGYTF
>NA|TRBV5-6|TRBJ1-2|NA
TGTGCCAGCAGCTTGTCCGCCCCAGGCTACACCTTC
CASSLSAPGYTF
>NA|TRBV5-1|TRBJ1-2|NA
TGCGCCAGCTATGAAGACCCAACTAACTATGGCTACACCTTC
CASYEDPTNYGYTF
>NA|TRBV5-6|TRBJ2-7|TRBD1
TGTGCCAGCAGCTTGGGGGTTGACAGGGCCTACGAGCAGTACTTC
CASSLGVDRAYEQYF
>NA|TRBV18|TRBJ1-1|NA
TGTGCCAGCTCACCACTAAGGGAGGACACTGAAGCTTTCTTT
CASSPLREDTEAFF
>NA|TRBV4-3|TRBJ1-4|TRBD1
TGCGCCAGCAGCCAAGATACGGGACAGGGAGAAAAACTGTTTTTT
CASSQDTGQGEKLFF
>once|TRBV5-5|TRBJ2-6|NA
TGTGCCAGCAGCTCAGGGGTCCCTGGGGCCAACGTCCTGACTTTC
CASSSGVPGANVLTF